One T cell receptor beta chain is described in this entry. Its target is not known. This entry comes from a study of T cell responses to AZD1222 COVID-19 vaccine. This table comes from immunoSEQ multiplex PCR, and its TCRdb copy is limited to in-frame clones, with some not included. The sample contains approximately 120,000 clones, 89% of which appear only once. Germline V gene data show CDR1 as MGHRA and CDR2 as YSYEKL. Deletions cut 0 bases from V and 3 bases from J, with 9 bases between. The CDR3 consists of 14 residues. Regarding the study as a whole: White British people made up most donors, females outnumbered males, and clonal diversity was possibly underestimated. Researchers report vaccine-associated CD4 TCRs spanning spike, with dominance at 160-218 and 743-854.

The V gene is TRBV4-1, the J gene TRBJ2-7; unclear D gene. Sequences were derived from peripheral blood, sampled on day 0 of AZD1222 vaccination. The source of this sequence is an adult in good health. In DNA, the CDR3 is TGCGCCAGCAGCCAAGAATTCCCCTACTACGAGCAGTACTTC. It specifies CASSQEFPYYEQYF.